The rows below give T cell receptor beta chains drawn from one sample of a study of glioma-infiltrating T cells. TCRdb ran MiXCR on the multiplex PCR reads and lists one entry per CDR3 protein. Among about 200,000 distinct CDR3 sequences listed, about 32% were seen once. The specimen was glioma tissue, nonneoplastic brain tissue, or PBMCs (not recorded which). Every receptor here comes from a human donor with low-grade glioma or glioblastoma, undergoing nonglioma brain surgery, or in good health (not recorded which). CDR3s include the opening cysteine and the closing phenylalanine or tryptophan. A D gene is named only where the DNA matches it firmly. Clone size is stated in some rows and not others, as once, few, many or a class when expanded.

v_call	d_call	clone_size	j_call	cdr3_nt	cdr3_aa
TRBV12-5	NA	NA	TRBJ2-1	TGTGCTAGTGGGGCCTCCTTAGAACCCTTCTACAATGAGCAGCTCTTC	CASGASLEPFYNEQLF
TRBV28	NA	few	TRBJ2-1	TGTGCCAGCAGTCCTTCAGGGACCACCTACAGTGAGCAGTTCTTC	CASSPSGTTYSEQFF
TRBV6-1	TRBD2	many	TRBJ2-5	TGTGCCAGCAGTCGAGCGGGAGGGCAAGAGACCCAGTACTTC	CASSRAGGQETQYF
TRBV15	NA	NA	TRBJ2-1	TGTGCCACCAGCAGAGGTTCGCATGAGCAGTTCTTC	CATSRGSHEQFF
TRBV19	NA	NA	TRBJ1-5	TGTGCCAGTAGTATGTCCCCCGGGGGTCAGCCCCAGCATTTT	CASSMSPGGQPQHF
TRBV27	NA	NA	TRBJ2-1	TGTGCCAGCAGGGAGGGCCCCCACAATGAGCAGTTCTTC	CASREGPHNEQFF
TRBV5-6	NA	NA	TRBJ2-4	TGTGCCAGCAGCCAGACAGGAGGAGCCAAAAACATTCAGTACTTC	CASSQTGGAKNIQYF
TRBV10-3	TRBD2	NA	TRBJ2-2	TGTGCCATCTTTCGCGGGAGGGCTGACACCGGGGAGCTGTTTTTT	CAIFRGRADTGELFF
TRBV5-6	TRBD1	NA	TRBJ1-2	TGTGCCAGCAGCAGGACAGGGGTTTCGCCCAACTATGGCGACACCTTC	CASSRTGVSPNYGDTF
TRBV7-2	TRBD1	many	TRBJ2-3	TGTGCCAGCAGACTGCTGACGGGACAGGGATCTTTACAGGGCACAGATACGCAGTATTTT	CASRLLTGQGSLQGTDTQYF
TRBV19	TRBD1	NA	TRBJ2-1	TGTGCCAGCCGGACAGGGATTTTCTACAATGAGAAGTTCTTC	CASRTGIFYNEKFF
TRBV6-2/TRBV6-3	NA	many	TRBJ2-7	TGTGCCAGCACTCAGAGCCACGAGCAGTACTTC	CASTQSHEQYF
TRBV10-2	NA	NA	TRBJ2-7	TGCGCCAGCAGTGTGACTAAGCTCTCCTACAAGCAGTACTTC	CASSVTKLSYKQYF
TRBV6-2/TRBV6-3	NA	NA	TRBJ1-3	TGTGCCAGCAGCCAGGGTTTCACCGGAAACACCATATATTTT	CASSQGFTGNTIYF
TRBV6-1	TRBD1	many	TRBJ2-7	TGTGCCAGCAGTCGGGACAGAATTAGCTCCTACGAGCAGTACTTC	CASSRDRISSYEQYF
TRBV19	NA	NA	TRBJ1-2	TGTGCCAGTAGTATTGAGAGGATATCCAACTATGGCTACACCTTC	CASSIERISNYGYTF
TRBV5-4	NA	many	TRBJ2-5	TGTGCCAGCAGCTTGGTGGGCGGGACTGTGACCCAGTACTTC	CASSLVGGTVTQYF
TRBV10-3	NA	many	TRBJ1-1	TGTGCCAGCAGCAGGCCCGGCTCTGAAGCTTTCTTT	CASSRPGSEAFF
TRBV7-8	NA	many	TRBJ2-7	TGTGCCAGCAGCCCCGGGACGGGCTACGAGCAGTACTTC	CASSPGTGYEQYF
TRBV20-1	NA	many	TRBJ1-2	TGCAGTGCTAGAGGACAACCCGTTAACTATGGCTACACCTTC	CSARGQPVNYGYTF
TRBV4-3	TRBD1	many	TRBJ2-7	TGCGCCAGCAGCCTATACCCGGGACAGAGTTACGAGCAGTACTTC	CASSLYPGQSYEQYF
TRBV20-1	NA	many	TRBJ2-3	TGCAGTGCTAGCCTAGAAAATACGCAGTATTTT	CSASLENTQYF
TRBV7-2	NA	once	TRBJ2-1	TGTGCCAGAGCCTCCGGACCCGGACCCAGCTCCTACAATGAGCAGTTCTTC	CARASGPGPSSYNEQFF
TRBV28	TRBD1	many	TRBJ1-5	TGTGCCAGCAGTCTCCCTTCATACCGGGACAGGTCCCAGCCCCAGCATTTT	CASSLPSYRDRSQPQHF
TRBV20-1	TRBD1	once	TRBJ1-1	TGCAGTGCTAAGACAGGGATCGTTATCACTGAAGCTTTCTTT	CSAKTGIVITEAFF
TRBV6-1	NA	many	TRBJ2-7	TGTGCCAGCAGGAGGGGGTACGAGCAGTACTTC	CASRRGYEQYF
TRBV20-1	TRBD2	many	TRBJ2-5	TGCAGTACCAGGACTAGCGGGGTAGAGACCCAGTACTTC	CSTRTSGVETQYF
TRBV27	NA	once	TRBJ2-1	TGTGCCAGCAGCAGGTCGAGGGGCTACAATGAGCAATTCTTC	CASSRSRGYNEQFF
TRBV27	TRBD1	NA	TRBJ2-1	TGTGCCAGCAGGGAGACAGGGGTGGGTGAGAAGTTATTC	CASRETGVGEKLF
TRBV6-1	NA	NA	TRBJ2-7	TGTGCCAGCAGGCCGGCCGCCTACGAGCAGTACTTC	CASRPAAYEQYF
TRBV2	TRBD2	many	TRBJ2-1	TGTGCCAGCAGTGAAGGACTAGCGGGAGGCCGGGATGAGCAGTTCTTC	CASSEGLAGGRDEQFF
TRBV20-1	TRBD1	many	TRBJ2-7	TGCAGTGCATCTTGGACAGGGGCCTACGAGCAGTACTTC	CSASWTGAYEQYF
TRBV11-2	TRBD2	NA	TRBJ2-7	TGTGCCAGCAGCTCCCCCGGACTAGCCTACGAGCAGTACTTC	CASSSPGLAYEQYF
TRBV29-1	NA	NA	TRBJ2-7	TGCAGCGCTTCCGCGGCTAGAGGGCCCTACGAGCAGTACTTC	CSASAARGPYEQYF
TRBV20-1	NA	many	TRBJ1-1	TGCAGTGCTAGTTCGGCAAGGAAGACTGAAGCTTTCTTT	CSASSARKTEAFF
TRBV28	TRBD1	NA	TRBJ1-1	TGTGCCAGCAGACCCCCGGGACAGGGGACGGCGAACACTGAAGCTTTCTTT	CASRPPGQGTANTEAFF
TRBV20-1	TRBD1	NA	TRBJ2-1	TGCAGTGCTAGAGCCGCCCAGGGGGTCAATGAGCAGTTCTTC	CSARAAQGVNEQFF
TRBV27	NA	many	TRBJ1-1	TGTGCCAGCAGTCGGGGGGGTGGCACTGAAGCTTTCTTT	CASSRGGGTEAFF
TRBV27	NA	NA	TRBJ2-3	TGTGCCAGCAGTTCGCTAGATACGCAGTATTTT	CASSSLDTQYF
TRBV6-5	NA	many	TRBJ2-3	TGTGCCAGCAGTTACACACACAGCTCCTCTACGCAGTATTTT	CASSYTHSSSTQYF
TRBV7-7	NA	NA	TRBJ2-2	TGTGCCAGCAGCTTAGATAGAGCCACCGGGGATCTGTTTTTT	CASSLDRATGDLFF
TRBV7-9	TRBD1	few	TRBJ2-5	TGTGCCAGCAGCCCAAACGGACAGGGTGAGACCCAGTACTTC	CASSPNGQGETQYF
TRBV28	NA	many	TRBJ2-6	TGTGCCAGCCATCCGGCGGGCAGGGTCGGGGCCAACGTCCTGACTTTC	CASHPAGRVGANVLTF
TRBV7-9	NA	many	TRBJ1-1	TGTGCCAGCAGCTTAGAATTGATTATTCGGGATCTGAACACTGAAGCTTTCTTT	CASSLELIIRDLNTEAFF
TRBV19	NA	many	TRBJ2-3	TGTGCCAGTAGTAGTAGCGGAGGCACAGATACGCAGTATTTT	CASSSSGGTDTQYF
TRBV5-8	TRBD1	NA	TRBJ2-7	TGTGCCAGCAGCTCAAAGCCTGGACAGGGCATTTTCTACGAGCAGTACTTC	CASSSKPGQGIFYEQYF
TRBV18	TRBD1	few	TRBJ2-3	TGTGCCAGCTCACCACGGGCAGGGGGCGCGGGGCGCACAGATACGCAGTATTTT	CASSPRAGGAGRTDTQYF
TRBV19	TRBD1	many	TRBJ1-5	TGTGCCAGTAGCACAGAGGGGGCCGGTCAGCCCCAGCATTTT	CASSTEGAGQPQHF
TRBV15	NA	many	TRBJ2-5	TGTGCCACCAGCAACCACCAAGAGACCCAGTACTTC	CATSNHQETQYF
TRBV3-1	NA	NA	TRBJ2-5	TGTGCCAGAAGCCCCCCAAGGAGTTTCGATACACAGTACTTC	CARSPPRSFDTQYF
TRBV27	NA	once	TRBJ2-7	TGTGCCAGCAGTTGCAGGGTCAGCTCCTACGAGCAGTACTTC	CASSCRVSSYEQYF
TRBV4-2	NA	many	TRBJ2-7	TGTGCCAGCAGCCATATCTCGACAGATAGCTACGAGCAGTACTTC	CASSHISTDSYEQYF
TRBV2	TRBD2	many	TRBJ2-5	TGTGCCAGCAGCGTGGGACTAGCGGGAGCGGAGACCCAGTACTTC	CASSVGLAGAETQYF
TRBV6-1	NA	many	TRBJ2-5	TGTGCCAGCAGTGGACAGGACCCTGTCCAAGAGACCCAGTACTTC	CASSGQDPVQETQYF
TRBV7-9	NA	once	TRBJ2-1	TGTGCCAGCACCACCAAGTCCGGACGACCGAACAATGAGCAGTTCTTC	CASTTKSGRPNNEQFF
TRBV28	NA	NA	TRBJ1-2	TGTGCCAGCAGTCTTGGGGCTCGTTATGGCGACACCTTC	CASSLGARYGDTF
TRBV5-1	NA	many	TRBJ2-1	TGCGCCAGCAGCCCCACACCGAGCTCCTACAATGAGCAGTTCTTC	CASSPTPSSYNEQFF